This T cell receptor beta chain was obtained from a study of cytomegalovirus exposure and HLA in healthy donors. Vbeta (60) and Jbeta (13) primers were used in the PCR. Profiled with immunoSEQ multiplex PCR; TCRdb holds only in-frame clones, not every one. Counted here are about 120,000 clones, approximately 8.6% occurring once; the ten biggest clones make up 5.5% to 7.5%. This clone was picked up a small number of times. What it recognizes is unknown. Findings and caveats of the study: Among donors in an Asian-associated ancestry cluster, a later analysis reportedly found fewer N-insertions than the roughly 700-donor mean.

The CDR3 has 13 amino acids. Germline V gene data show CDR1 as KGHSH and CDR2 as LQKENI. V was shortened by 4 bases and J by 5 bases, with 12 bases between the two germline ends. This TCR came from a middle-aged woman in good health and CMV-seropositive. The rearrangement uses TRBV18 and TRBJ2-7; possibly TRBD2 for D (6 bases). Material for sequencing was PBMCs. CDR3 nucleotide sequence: TGTGCCAGCTCACGGGGGGTTTTAGACGAGCAGTACTTC. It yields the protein CASSRGVLDEQYF.